This T cell receptor beta chain stems from a study of CD8 T cells in ankylosing spondylitis. Whole-study results and caveats: The study identified a TCR beta motif of under ten highly homologous variants that appeared characteristic of ankylosing spondylitis blood.

The ends were cut back, 3 bases at V and 4 bases at J, with 10 bases in the middle. This CDR3 is 14 amino acids long. Germline V CDR1 and CDR2: SNHLY, FYNNEI. MiXCR, run by TCRdb on the 5' RACE reads, gives a single entry per CDR3 protein. The sample carries about 240,000 distinct CDR3 sequences, 9.5% to 12% recorded once. This clonotype was detected only a few times. Its specificity is unknown. The origin of this receptor is a male donor with ankylosing spondylitis or in good health (not recorded which). Sequencing was done on a sample of blood, either unsorted or a sorted T cell fraction (not recorded which). This rearrangement joins TRBV2 to TRBJ2-4; TRBD1 is a possible D gene (5 bases). As DNA, the CDR3 is TGTGCCAGCAGTGATTCAAGACAGAAAAACATTCAGTACTTC. Translation: CASSDSRQKNIQYF.